The next 2 T cell receptor beta chains were all read from a single sample in a study of breast tumors, draining lymph nodes, adjacent tissues. Breast cancer patients provided tissue from their axillary draining lymph nodes. TCRdb reanalysed the multiplex PCR reads using MiXCR and keeps one entry per CDR3 protein. Of around 140,000 distinct CDR3 sequences listed, roughly 33% are singletons. The sequenced material came from axillary lymph node tissue. These receptors were obtained from a female donor with breast cancer. Some clones in this sample may be carry-over from other donors' samples.

This chain joins TRBV25-1 and TRBJ1-4; D is ambiguous. Trimming cost V 4 bases and J 5 bases, with 17 bases left between them. From germline, CDR1 is MGHDK and CDR2 SYGVNS. The CDR3 consists of 16 residues. The CDR3: CASSARSIGLNEKLFF. CDR3 nucleotide sequence: TGTGCCAGCAGTGCTAGGAGTATAGGGTTGAATGAAAAACTGTTTTTT.

This clonotype was recorded many times. This chain links TRBV6-1 with TRBJ1-4; D unresolved. Per the germline V gene, CDR1 is MNHNS and CDR2 is SASEGT. The CDR3 is 14 amino acids. V was pared by 3 bases and J by 4 bases, with 9 bases between. The CDR3 here is CASSDGTVNEKLFF. The CDR3 DNA sequence: TGTGCCAGCAGTGACGGAACAGTTAATGAAAAACTGTTTTTT.